Reported below is one T cell receptor (beta chain). As processed by the authors: ImmunoSEQ junction-only sequences lacked quality scores, so their filtering differed. Profiling relied on immunoSEQ multiplex PCR, and the TCRdb table lists in-frame clones only, not all of them. V and J calls plus clone size are reproduced from that table; the DNA served to infer D and trimming. The table includes roughly 640,000 clones, roughly 97% detected once. The sample belongs to a study of shared clonotypes between healthy human individuals. CDR3 size: 16 residues. Trimming removed 3 bases from V and 3 bases from J; junction bases left unmatched: 7. Germline V lookup: CDR1 SEHNR, CDR2 FQNEAQ (reference sequence).

This clonotype was sampled from a woman in her 30s in good health. The chain joins TRBV7-9 to TRBJ2-1; TRBD2 agrees at 8 bases. The sample consisted of naive CD4+ T cells sorted from blood. The sample's subset: CD45RA+ positively selected. The chain's CDR3 is CASSFRYGRGYNEQFF. In nucleotides, the CDR3 is TGTGCCAGCAGCTTTCGATACGGGAGGGGCTACAATGAGCAGTTCTTC. Full variable domain (missing parts from reference TRBV7-9 and TRBJ2-1): DTGVSQNPRHKITKRGQNVTFRCDPISEHNRLYWYRQTLGQGPEFLTYFQNEAQLEKSRLLSDRFSAERPKGSFSTLEIQRTEQGDSAMYLCASSFRYGRGYNEQFFGPGTRLTVL.